This is a list of T cell receptor beta chains from one sample in a study of blood T cell repertoires in COVID-19. TCRdb's table, derived via immunoSEQ multiplex PCR, lists solely in-frame clones and lacks some. The table has 290,000 or so clones, roughly 92% seen once. Sequenced sample: peripheral blood. Receptor source: a woman in her 30s with COVID-19, enrolled during active disease. Each CDR3 is given with its conserved first and last residue. Each record gives: V gene, D gene, J gene, CDR3 protein, CDR3 DNA. The D gene is left open where the match is weak.

TRBV19	TRBD1	TRBJ2-7	CARLDSGTGRDEQYF	TGTGCCAGGCTAGACTCCGGGACAGGGCGGGACGAGCAGTACTTC
TRBV19	NA	TRBJ1-2	CASRGDYYGYTF	TGTGCCAGTAGAGGAGATTACTATGGCTACACCTTC
TRBV5-1	NA	TRBJ2-1	CASSGGGTSYNEQFF	TGCGCCAGCAGCGGCGGAGGTACCTCGTACAATGAGCAGTTCTTC
TRBV3-1/TRBV3-2	TRBD1	TRBJ1-2	CASGTGDRGSHGYTF	TGTGCCAGCGGGACAGGGGACAGGGGTTCGCATGGCTACACCTTC
TRBV2	NA	TRBJ1-1	CASREETGNTEAFF	TGTGCCAGCAGGGAAGAGACAGGGAACACTGAAGCTTTCTTT
TRBV13	TRBD1	TRBJ1-2	CASSSLRDRGRRDGYTF	TGTGCCAGCAGCTCTCTCCGGGACAGGGGGCGTCGGGATGGCTACACCTTC
TRBV27	NA	TRBJ1-6	CASSRDRTTNSPLHF	TGTGCCAGCAGTCGCGACAGGACCACTAATTCACCCCTCCACTTT
TRBV7-8	NA	TRBJ2-7	CASSLATGPTYEQYF	TGTGCCAGCAGCTTAGCAACAGGGCCGACCTACGAGCAGTACTTC
TRBV3-1/TRBV3-2	NA	TRBJ2-7	CASSRGQDSTHGQYF	TGTGCCAGCAGCCGCGGCCAGGACAGCACCCATGGGCAGTACTTC
TRBV7-9	NA	TRBJ2-7	CASSLGISLEQYF	TGTGCCAGCAGCTTAGGTATTTCCCTCGAGCAGTACTTC
TRBV9	TRBD1	TRBJ2-5	CASSVDTGGETQYF	TGTGCCAGCAGCGTGGACACAGGGGGAGAGACCCAGTACTTC
TRBV6-5	TRBD1	TRBJ1-1	CASSSRTGMNTEAFF	TGTGCCAGCAGTTCCCGGACAGGGATGAACACTGAAGCTTTCTTT
TRBV6-5	TRBD1	TRBJ1-1	CASSIGQGANTEAFF	TGTGCCAGCAGTATTGGACAGGGAGCGAACACTGAAGCTTTCTTT
TRBV27	NA	TRBJ2-7	CASSLGQNQYEQYF	TGTGCCAGCAGTTTGGGCCAGAACCAATACGAGCAGTACTTC
TRBV6-5	NA	TRBJ1-1	CAAKDTMNTEAFF	TGTGCCGCTAAGGACACAATGAACACTGAAGCTTTCTTT
TRBV6-6	TRBD2	TRBJ2-2	CASTLTSGTAGELFF	TGTGCCAGCACATTGACTAGCGGGACGGCCGGGGAGCTGTTTTTT
TRBV6-5	NA	TRBJ1-1	CASSTRKDLNTEAFF	TGTGCCAGCAGCACCCGGAAGGACTTGAACACTGAAGCTTTCTTT
TRBV19	NA	TRBJ1-2	CASSTPTAKGYTF	TGTGCCAGTAGTACGCCGACTGCAAAGGGCTACACCTTC
TRBV11-2	TRBD2	TRBJ2-2	CASSLAGAGAGELFF	TGTGCCAGCAGCTTGGCGGGAGCCGGGGCCGGGGAGCTGTTTTTT
TRBV7-9	TRBD2	TRBJ2-1	CASSIGLAENNEQFF	TGTGCCAGCAGCATCGGACTAGCGGAAAACAATGAGCAGTTCTTC
TRBV12-5	NA	TRBJ1-4	CASGLVQKGLSATNEKLFF	TGTGCTAGTGGTTTGGTACAGAAGGGACTATCCGCAACTAATGAAAAACTGTTTTTT
TRBV3-1/TRBV3-2	TRBD2	TRBJ2-1	CASSQTSGGSYNEQFF	TGTGCCAGCAGCCAGACTAGCGGGGGCTCCTACAATGAGCAGTTCTTC